This T cell receptor (beta chain) was recovered during a study of blood T cell repertoires in COVID-19. Libraries were prepared by immunoSEQ multiplex PCR; TCRdb keeps only in-frame clonotypes and omits some of them. This sample has roughly 250,000 clones, with 85% found just once. Germline V gene data show CDR1 as SGHDT and CDR2 as YYEEEE. The CDR3 runs to 12 residues. Trimming cost V 1 base and J 6 bases, with 4 bases left between them. This clone was recorded only once. The chain is built from TRBV5-6 and TRBJ2-2, with unresolved D. This sequence originates from a man between 40 and 49 years old with acute or convalescent COVID-19. The specimen sequenced was peripheral blood. CDR3: CASSLPSGELFF. In DNA, the CDR3 is TGTGCCAGCAGCTTGCCTTCCGGGGAGCTGTTTTTT.